The 31 T cell receptor beta chains below were found in one sample sequenced in a study of OX40 agonist ivuxolimab in advanced cancers. The table came from immunoSEQ multiplex PCR; TCRdb's copy has only in-frame clones and leaves some out. The data show approximately 100,000 clones, with 92% seen just once and around 0.5% held by the top ten. This specimen was CD4+ or CD8+ T cells sorted from blood, taken in a trial of the OX40 agonist ivuxolimab. These receptors all stem from an adult with an advanced solid tumor such as melanoma, head and neck, liver or kidney cancer.

The CDR3 loop is CASSPPADRGAGYTF. In nucleotides, the CDR3 is TGTGCCAGTAGTCCCCCCGCAGACAGGGGGGCGGGCTACACCTTC. The chain uses TRBV19 and TRBJ1-2; 9 bases are shared with TRBD1. V gave up 5 bases and J gave up 8 bases; unmatched junction bases: 12. This CDR3 has 15 amino acids. The V gene's germline CDR1 is LNHDA and CDR2 SQIVND (reference sequence).

The chain has TRBV11-1 and TRBJ2-1; no definite D call. Germline values: CDR1 SGHAT, CDR2 FQDESV (reference sequence). V was cut by 3 bases and J by 6 bases, with 6 bases left in between. The CDR3 has 12 amino acids. CDR3 nucleotide sequence: TGTGCCAGCAGCTTGCCCTTCAATGAGCAGTTCTTC. Translating gives CASSLPFNEQFF.

This clone was observed a single time. The chain employs TRBV19 and TRBJ2-5; 7 positions match TRBD1. V trimming: 6 bases; J trimming: 1 base; junction bases outside the gene matches: 5. The CDR3 runs to 14 residues. Germline lookup yields CDR1 LNHDA and CDR2 SQIVND (reference sequence). CDR3 nucleotides: TGTGCCAGTAGCTGGACAGGTTTCCAAGAGACCCAGTACTTC. The encoded protein is CASSWTGFQETQYF.

The rearrangement uses TRBV4-1 and TRBJ2-5, with 10 bases identical to TRBD2. Germline V gene sequence: CDR1 MGHRA, CDR2 YSYEKL. This CDR3 has 18 residues. The ends lost 0 bases at V and 0 bases at J; junction bases unmatched: 7. CDR3 amino acids: CASSQDLKAGGYQETQYF. The CDR3 nucleotides are TGCGCCAGCAGCCAAGATCTAAAAGCGGGGGGGTACCAAGAGACCCAGTACTTC.

V usage is TRBV5-4 and J usage is TRBJ2-4, with TRBD1 as a possible D gene (6 bases). V was clipped by 0 bases and J by 14 bases, with 15 bases between them. This CDR3 comprises 13 residues. The germline V gene has CDR1 SGHNT and CDR2 YYREEE (reference sequence). The CDR3 coding sequence is TGTGCCAGCAGCTTGGTGTCCGGACAGCGGAAGTACTTC. This codes for CASSLVSGQRKYF.

V usage is TRBV5-1 and J usage is TRBJ1-3; the match to TRBD1 covers 9 bases. Germline V CDR1 and CDR2: SGHRS, YFSETQ. This CDR3 comprises 15 residues. Unmatched junction bases numbered 4, after V lost 4 bases and J lost 2 bases. The CDR3: CASSLGQGTGNTIYF. The DNA of the CDR3 is TGCGCCAGCAGCCTTGGACAGGGGACTGGAAACACCATATATTTT.

V usage is TRBV19 and J usage is TRBJ2-2; D possibly matches TRBD1 or TRBD2 (5 bases each). This CDR3 contains 15 residues. V was pared by 3 bases and J by 2 bases, with 10 bases between. Germline CDR1 is LNHDA and CDR2 is SQIVND (reference sequence). Written as DNA, the CDR3 is TGTGCCAGTAGTATTGGGACGAGAAACACCGGGGAGCTGTTTTTT. It is translated as CASSIGTRNTGELFF.

The CDR3 DNA sequence: TGTGCCAGCAGTTACGACAGGGTTGACACTGAAGCTTTCTTT. Translated, it gives CASSYDRVDTEAFF. The gene calls are TRBV6-6 and TRBJ1-1; 7 bases are a match to TRBD1. The germline CDR1 and CDR2 sequences are MNHNY and SVGAGI (reference sequence). The V segment lost 2 bases and the J segment 3 bases; nucleotides outside the gene matches: 3. The CDR3 runs to 14 residues.

The J gene is TRBJ1-1, the V gene TRBV19, with 9 bases matching TRBD1. The CDR3 length is 16 residues. Germline V lookup: CDR1 LNHDA, CDR2 SQIVND (reference sequence). The junction had 12 bases not matched to a gene; V was cut back by 8 bases and J by 2 bases. The CDR3 nucleotides read TGTGCCAGTCTACCGGGACAGGGTATAGGTAACACTGAAGCTTTCTTT. Translated: CASLPGQGIGNTEAFF.

V gene TRBV7-3 combines with J gene TRBJ1-1; no firm D call. The CDR3 is 13 amino acids. With 0 bases removed from V and 3 bases from J, the gap between germline ends came to 5 bases. Germline V gene lookup returns CDR1 SGHTA and CDR2 FQGTGA. DNA of the CDR3: TGTGCCAGCAGCTTAACGTCCGACACTGAAGCTTTCTTT. Residues: CASSLTSDTEAFF.

This clone was observed a single time. The rearrangement uses TRBV7-9 and TRBJ2-7; D unresolved. V lost 6 bases to trimming and J lost 0 bases, with 15 bases between them. CDR3 length: 15 amino acids. CDR1 SEHNR and CDR2 FQNEAQ come from the germline V gene (reference sequence). The CDR3 DNA reads as TGTGCCAGCAGTACGTACTCCGAAAGCTCCTACGAGCAGTACTTC. Translated: CASSTYSESSYEQYF.

V gene TRBV6-5 combines with J gene TRBJ1-1; TRBD1 aligns across 8 bases. The V and J ends lost 5 bases and 1 base, in that order; junction bases with no gene match: 3. CDR3 length equals 14 residues. Per germline, CDR1 MNHEY and CDR2 SVGAGI. Written as DNA, the CDR3 is TGTGCCAGCAGTGAACAGGGGGGGAACACTGAAGCTTTCTTT. It specifies CASSEQGGNTEAFF.

The J gene is TRBJ2-1, the V gene TRBV2; possibly TRBD1 for D (6 bases). CDR1 is SNHLY, CDR2 FYNNEI, per germline. The length of the CDR3 is 15 residues. Trimming took 6 bases from V and 7 from J, leaving 19 bases between them. CDR3 region: CASSSPLTGRNEQFF. DNA of the CDR3: TGTGCCAGCAGCTCCCCTTTAACAGGGAGAAATGAGCAGTTCTTC.

The chain is built from TRBV6-5 and TRBJ2-3; no clear D. The CDR3 spans 14 residues. With 6 bases removed from V and 0 bases from J, the gap between germline ends came to 10 bases. CDR1 and CDR2 from the germline V gene are MNHEY and SVGAGI. DNA for the CDR3: TGTGCCAGCAGGGTCGGCGGAAGCACAGATACGCAGTATTTT. It yields the protein CASRVGGSTDTQYF.

The chain has TRBV6-5 and TRBJ1-6, with a weak D call TRBD1 (5 bases). The CDR3 loop spans 14 amino acids. Trimming left V 8 bases short and J 8 bases short, with 16 bases between. Looked up from germline, CDR1 is MNHEY and CDR2 is SVGAGI. In DNA form, the CDR3 reads TGTGCCAGCGGGACCACCATCCACCATTCACCCCTCCACTTT. Protein sequence: CASGTTIHHSPLHF.

This chain links TRBV29-1 with TRBJ2-5; TRBD2 matches at 10 bases. The CDR3 contains 15 residues. Germline CDR1 is SQVTM and CDR2 is ANQGSEA. V lost 6 bases and J lost 2; bases outside the gene matches: 9. For the CDR3, the DNA is TGCAGCGTCACCCCTCTAGCGGGGGTACAAGAGACCCAGTACTTC. It is translated as CSVTPLAGVQETQYF.

The rearrangement uses TRBV28 and TRBJ2-7; 8 positions match TRBD1. V dropped 6 bases and J dropped 5; count of bases not matched to a gene: 15. Germline V gives CDR1 MDHEN, CDR2 SYDVKM. The CDR3 sequence is 16 residues long. The CDR3 DNA follows: TGTGCCAGCAGCTTAACAGGACAGGGAGAGGGGGACGAGCAGTACTTC. Translating it yields CASSLTGQGEGDEQYF.

This rearrangement joins TRBV7-8 to TRBJ2-7; D gene unclear. Trimming removed 5 bases at V and 4 bases at J, with 9 bases between. This CDR3 spans 12 amino acids. Germline V lookup: CDR1 SGHVS, CDR2 FQNEAQ. CDR3 in amino acids: CASSTIGYEQYF. In DNA form, the CDR3 reads TGTGCCAGCAGCACAATAGGATACGAGCAGTACTTC.

The CDR3 is CASSLNRDVETQYF. Here the CDR3 DNA reads TGCGCCAGCAGCCTGAACCGAGACGTTGAGACCCAGTACTTC. The J gene is TRBJ2-5, the V gene TRBV5-1; unclear D gene. Trimming cost V 4 bases and J 5 bases, with 15 bases left between them. Per the germline V gene, CDR1 is SGHRS and CDR2 is YFSETQ. The CDR3 has 14 residues.

The chain employs TRBV6-5 and TRBJ2-7; 10 nucleotides align to TRBD2. The CDR3 runs 15 residues. Unmatched junction bases numbered 4, after V lost 3 bases and J lost 2 bases. Germline V gene sequence: CDR1 MNHEY, CDR2 SVGAGI. The CDR3 reads CASSYERGGAYEQYF. CDR3 nucleotides: TGTGCCAGCAGTTATGAGCGGGGGGGGGCCTACGAGCAGTACTTC.

The V gene is TRBV10-1, the J gene TRBJ2-1; 9 nucleotides agree with TRBD1. The ends lost 0 bases at V and 3 bases at J; junction bases unmatched: 3. Germline V gene lookup returns CDR1 WNHNN and CDR2 SYGVQD (reference sequence). CDR3 length: 16 amino acids. CDR3 sequence (DNA): TGCGCCAGCAGTGAGTCTGGACAGGGGATCTACAATGAGCAGTTCTTC. The encoded protein is CASSESGQGIYNEQFF.

This rearrangement joins TRBV27 to TRBJ2-1; maybe TRBD2 (5 bases). This CDR3 spans 15 amino acids. V lost 6 bases and J lost 2, with 14 bases in between. Germline CDR1 reads MNHEY; CDR2 reads SMNVEV (reference sequence). The DNA of the CDR3 is TGTGCCAGCAGATATGGGAGCACGCCCTACAATGAGCAGTTCTTC. It encodes CASRYGSTPYNEQFF.

This clone was detected only a few times. DNA for the CDR3: TGTGCCAGCAGTGAAAATTGGAGCGAAGCTTTCTTT. Its protein is CASSENWSEAFF. The J gene is TRBJ1-1, the V gene TRBV2; no firm D call. The CDR3 contains 12 residues. Germline CDR1 SNHLY, CDR2 FYNNEI. The V and J ends lost 2 bases and 8 bases respectively, with 9 bases between them.

The chain joins TRBV10-2 to TRBJ1-1, with D possibly TRBD1 on 5 matching bases. Germline lookup yields CDR1 WSHSY and CDR2 SAAADI. CDR3 length: 13 residues. The ends were cut back, 4 bases at V and 5 bases at J, with 11 bases in the middle. CDR3 region: CASSGAKGTEAFF. DNA for the CDR3: TGCGCCAGCAGTGGGGCTAAGGGGACTGAAGCTTTCTTT.

This clone was observed a single time. This chain links TRBV19 with TRBJ2-7; 7 bases align to TRBD2. The CDR3 is 15 amino acids. Germline CDR1 reads LNHDA; CDR2 reads SQIVND (reference sequence). After removal of 1 base from V and 4 bases from J, the junction contained 7 bases not matched to a gene. CDR3 DNA: TGTGCCAGTAGTATAGCCTCCGGCGGGAGTTACGAGCAGTACTTC. As protein: CASSIASGGSYEQYF.

This chain uses TRBV21-1 with TRBJ1-4; the D call in the table, TRBD1, was not verified against the DNA. TRBV21-1 is described as a pseudogene. This CDR3 has 16 amino acids. CDR3 DNA: TGTGCCAGCAGCAAAGTCCCGACAGTGCCTAATGAAAAACTGTTTTTT. It codes for CASSKVPTVPNEKLFF.

V usage is TRBV30 and J usage is TRBJ2-1, with D uncertain. Trimming took 0 bases from V and 6 from J, leaving 6 bases between them. CDR3 length: 12 residues. Per the germline V gene, CDR1 is GTSNPN and CDR2 is SVGIG (reference sequence). CDR3 sequence reads: CAWSVQINEQFF. CDR3 nucleotides: TGTGCCTGGAGTGTACAAATCAATGAGCAGTTCTTC.

This rearrangement joins TRBV30 to TRBJ2-7; 13 bases fit TRBD2. Per the germline V gene, CDR1 is GTSNPN and CDR2 is SVGIG (reference sequence). This CDR3 contains 15 residues. Trimming took 4 bases from V and 6 from J; bases not matched to a gene: 9. The CDR3 DNA sequence: TGTGCCTGGACCCACGGACTAGCGGGAGCGGGCGAGCAGTACTTC. This codes for CAWTHGLAGAGEQYF.

The chain recombines TRBV21-1 with TRBJ2-3; TRBD2, the D gene given by the table, was not confirmed from the DNA. TRBV21-1 is termed a pseudogene. There are 16 residues in the CDR3. The CDR3 DNA reads as TGTGCCAAACAAATTGGGACTAGCAGGGGTGGAGATACGCAGTATTTT. Amino acid sequence: CAKQIGTSRGGDTQYF.

The sample holds a few counts of this clone. This chain connects TRBV11-2 to TRBJ2-3; a possible D gene is TRBD2 (6 bases). This CDR3 region has 14 residues. The germline V gene encodes CDR1 SGHAT and CDR2 FQNNGV. V lost 2 bases to trimming and J lost 2 bases, with 8 bases between them. The CDR3 spells CASSLLAYTDTQYF. CDR3 bases: TGTGCCAGCAGCTTACTAGCGTACACAGATACGCAGTATTTT. Supplemented by reference TRBV11-2 and TRBJ2-3, the full variable domain reads EAGVAQSPRYKIIEKRQSVAFWCNPISGHATLYWYQQILGQGPKLLIQFQNNGVVDDSQLPKDRFSAERLKGVDSTLKIQPAKLEDSAVYLCASSLLAYTDTQYFGPGTRLTVL.

The genes are TRBV27 and TRBJ2-7, with 7 bases that match TRBD1. The J segment lost 6 bases and the V segment lost 2 bases, leaving 4 bases of the junction unmatched. CDR3 length equals 13 residues. CDR1 and CDR2 (germline): MNHEY, SMNVEV (reference sequence). The CDR3 DNA follows: TGTGCCAGCAGTTTAAACAGGGGCCCCGAGCAGTACTTC. Its protein product is CASSLNRGPEQYF.